This T cell receptor (beta chain) was identified in a study of blood T cell repertoires in COVID-19. Turning to the study itself: Nucleic acid was either cDNA or gDNA, and it came from T cells, B-cell-depleted T cells, or PBMCs.

V gave up 5 bases and J gave up 1 base; unmatched junction bases: 7. The CDR3 has 14 residues. Germline assignment: CDR1 SQVTM and CDR2 ANQGSEA. TCRdb's table, derived via immunoSEQ multiplex PCR, lists solely in-frame clones and lacks some. The table has tens of thousands of clones, around 79% seen once. This clone was detected a few times. Sequencing input: peripheral blood. V and J are TRBV29-1 and TRBJ1-1, with 7 bases that match TRBD1. The TCR was taken from a woman aged 70-85 years with acute or convalescent COVID-19. The CDR3 region is CSVQGVLGNTEAFF. The CDR3 bases are TGCAGCGTTCAGGGGGTTTTGGGGAACACTGAAGCTTTCTTT.